These T cell receptor beta chains were read from a single sample in a study of OX40 agonist ivuxolimab in advanced cancers. Repertoires were generated with immunoSEQ multiplex PCR, while TCRdb's copy carries only in-frame clones and drops some. The top ten hold 6.2% of the sample, which has about 77,000 clones, around 87% seen once. The sequencing here drew on CD4+ or CD8+ T cells sorted from blood, taken in a trial of the OX40 agonist ivuxolimab. These receptors were taken from an adult with an advanced solid tumor such as melanoma, head and neck, liver or kidney cancer. Both conserved end residues are part of each CDR3. D genes are given only for firm matches. Size is stated for part of the rows, as once, few or many counts, or as a class when the clone is expanded.

D gene	V gene	clone size	J gene	CDR3 DNA	CDR3 protein
TRBD1	TRBV6-5	-	TRBJ1-3	TGTGCCAGCAGTTACCAGGGGGCGCAAGGAAACACCATATATTTT	CASSYQGAQGNTIYF
TRBD1	TRBV7-9	-	TRBJ1-4	TGTGCCAGCAGCTCATTGGACAGGGGGCGTGCAACTAATGAAAAACTGTTTTTT	CASSSLDRGRATNEKLFF
TRBD2	TRBV5-6	-	TRBJ2-1	TGTGCCAGCAGCTTGGGGTCTAGCGGGCTTCATTACAATGAGCAGTTCTTC	CASSLGSSGLHYNEQFF
-	TRBV6-5	-	TRBJ1-2	TGTGCCAGCAGGGATATTTCGGGGGACTCGAATGGCTACACCTTC	CASRDISGDSNGYTF
TRBD1	TRBV19	once	TRBJ1-2	TGTGCCAGTAGTCACGGGGACAGGGCGTATGACGGCTACACCTTC	CASSHGDRAYDGYTF
-	TRBV9	-	TRBJ2-1	TGTGCCAGCAGCGTAGTTCCGGACGCATACAATGAGCAGTTCTTC	CASSVVPDAYNEQFF
-	TRBV5-1	-	TRBJ2-7	TGCGCCAGCAGCTCAGGCAGAATTCCCTACGAGCAGTACTTC	CASSSGRIPYEQYF
TRBD1	TRBV7-2	-	TRBJ2-2	TGTGCCAGCAGAACAGGGGCCCGGGAGCTGTTTTTT	CASRTGARELFF
-	TRBV18	-	TRBJ2-6	TGTGCCAGCTCACCTCGGACAGCTACTTCCTCTGGGGCCAACGTCCTGACTTTC	CASSPRTATSSGANVLTF
-	TRBV2	-	TRBJ1-4	TGTGCCAGCAGAGGGGGGGATGAAAAACTGTTTTTT	CASRGGDEKLFF
-	TRBV9	-	TRBJ1-3	TGTGCCAGCAGCGTAGCCACCGTCGGAAACACCATATATTTT	CASSVATVGNTIYF
-	TRBV9	-	TRBJ2-3	TGTGCCAGCAGCCCCAGGGGTAATTTCGATACGCAGTATTTT	CASSPRGNFDTQYF
-	TRBV6-5	-	TRBJ1-2	TGTGCCAGCACCTCCTTGTCGGGGAACTATGGCTACACCTTC	CASTSLSGNYGYTF
TRBD2	TRBV28	few	TRBJ2-3	TGTGCCAGCAGTTTAGGAGCGGGAGTCGATACGCAGTATTTT	CASSLGAGVDTQYF
-	TRBV11-2	-	TRBJ2-3	TGTGCCAGCAGCTCCTTTAGTATTAGCACAGATACGCAGTATTTT	CASSSFSISTDTQYF
-	TRBV4-1	once	TRBJ2-5	TGCGCCAGCAGCCCCACGATCCAGGGAAAAGAGACCCAGTACTTC	CASSPTIQGKETQYF
-	TRBV7-3	-	TRBJ2-5	TGTGCCAGCAGCTACCAGGACAGTGAGACCCAGTACTTC	CASSYQDSETQYF
-	TRBV5-5	-	TRBJ2-3	TGTGCCAGCAGCGCTGCTTTACGAGATACGCAGTATTTT	CASSAALRDTQYF
TRBD2	TRBV9	-	TRBJ2-7	TGTGCCAGCAGCGCCCTAGCGGGAGGTAACGAGCAGTACTTC	CASSALAGGNEQYF
-	TRBV7-9	-	TRBJ2-5	TGTGCCAGCAGCTTAGCGGGGGGGCCGGAGACCCAGTACTTC	CASSLAGGPETQYF
TRBD2	TRBV18	few	TRBJ2-5	TGTGCCAGCTCCCCCACCACGGGGGGGATAGAGACCCAGTACTTC	CASSPTTGGIETQYF
-	TRBV6-5	-	TRBJ2-7	TGTGCCAGCAGTTACTCGAAAGGGGCCTACGAGCAGTACTTC	CASSYSKGAYEQYF
-	TRBV5-1	-	TRBJ2-7	TGCGCCAGCAGCCCGAACTCCGGGACGGCCTCCTACGAGCAGTACTTC	CASSPNSGTASYEQYF
-	TRBV4-1	few	TRBJ2-7	TGCGCCAGCAGCCAAGCGGCAGGGGATCACGAGCAGTACTTC	CASSQAAGDHEQYF
-	TRBV28	-	TRBJ2-3	TGTGCCAGCGCGACAGGTTTTAGCACAGATACGCAGTATTTT	CASATGFSTDTQYF
TRBD1	TRBV5-1	-	TRBJ2-3	TGCGCCAGCTATACAGGGGAAGGCACAGATACGCAGTATTTT	CASYTGEGTDTQYF
TRBD2	TRBV27	-	TRBJ2-3	TGTGCCAGCAGTTTGCGACTAGCGGGGACAGATACGCAGTATTTT	CASSLRLAGTDTQYF
TRBD1	TRBV4-1	-	TRBJ2-1	TGCGCCAGCAGCCACCCGACAGGGGGCCGCGGGAAGACTGAGCAGTTCTTC	CASSHPTGGRGKTEQFF
-	TRBV27	-	TRBJ2-7	TGTGCCAGCGGTACTTCGACGGCCAGCTCCTACGAGCAGTACTTC	CASGTSTASSYEQYF
TRBD2	TRBV9	-	TRBJ2-3	TGTGCCAGCAGTTTGACTGGGCTAGCGGGGGGTCTTCCTACTAGCACAGATACGCAGTATTTT	CASSLTGLAGGLPTSTDTQYF
TRBD2	TRBV5-1	once	TRBJ2-5	TGCGCCAGCAGCCCCGGGACTAGCGGAGGGACAGAGACCCAGTACTTC	CASSPGTSGGTETQYF
-	TRBV9	-	TRBJ2-5	TGTGCCAGCAGCGTAGGGTGGGGGGAGACCCAGTACTTC	CASSVGWGETQYF
TRBD1	TRBV4-3	-	TRBJ1-2	TGCGCCAGCAGCCAAGATCTGGGACAGCCCTATGGCTACACCTTC	CASSQDLGQPYGYTF
-	TRBV7-8	-	TRBJ1-1	TGTGCCAGCAGTCGGGGCCGAAGTATGAACACTGAAGCTTTCTTT	CASSRGRSMNTEAFF
TRBD2	TRBV18	-	TRBJ2-5	TGTGCCAGCTCGCCCCGGACTAGCGGGGGGGCAGAGACCCAGTACTTC	CASSPRTSGGAETQYF
-	TRBV2	-	TRBJ1-1	TGTGCCAGCAGTTTAGAGGGGAAAGCTTTCTTT	CASSLEGKAFF
-	TRBV11-3	-	TRBJ2-1	TGTGCCAGCAGCTTAGGTCTGTCGGCGGCTAGCTCCTACAATGAGCAGTTCTTC	CASSLGLSAASSYNEQFF
TRBD1	TRBV19	-	TRBJ1-4	TGTGCCACCAGAGGACAGGCGGAGGAAAAACTGTTTTTT	CATRGQAEEKLFF
TRBD1	TRBV5-6	once	TRBJ2-1	TGTGCCAGCAGCTTCAGGGACAGAGAGTTCTTC	CASSFRDREFF
TRBD2	TRBV28	-	TRBJ2-1	TGTGCCAGCACAACTAGCGGGGCATACAATGAGCAGTTCTTC	CASTTSGAYNEQFF
TRBD2	TRBV5-6	-	TRBJ2-7	TGTGCCAGCAGAACACCGGGACTAGTCTACGAGCAGTACTTC	CASRTPGLVYEQYF
-	TRBV25-1	-	TRBJ2-7	TGTGCCAGCAGTGTATTCGGAAATTCCTACGAGCAGTACTTC	CASSVFGNSYEQYF
-	TRBV5-4	-	TRBJ2-3	TGTGCCAGCAGCTTGGGTCGGGGCCGGGAAGATACGCAGTATTTT	CASSLGRGREDTQYF
-	TRBV11-1	-	TRBJ1-1	TGTGCCAGCAGCTCAGGCACAGGGAACACTGAAGCTTTCTTT	CASSSGTGNTEAFF
TRBD2	TRBV19	-	TRBJ2-1	TGTGCCAGTAGTGCCCCCCCGACTAGCGGATCCTACAATGAGCAGTTCTTC	CASSAPPTSGSYNEQFF
TRBD1	TRBV15	-	TRBJ1-1	TGTGCCACCAGTTTAGGGGGCCCTGAAGCTTTCTTT	CATSLGGPEAFF
-	TRBV7-9	-	TRBJ1-3	TGTGCCAGCAGCTTAAGTTCTGGAAACACCATATATTTT	CASSLSSGNTIYF
-	TRBV7-3	-	TRBJ2-2	TGTGCCAGCAGCCCCCTTCGTCCCGGAGGGGGGGAGCTGTTTTTT	CASSPLRPGGGELFF
TRBD1	TRBV10-1	-	TRBJ2-1	TGCGCCAGCAGCAGGGGACAGCCCGGGAACAATGAGCAGTTCTTC	CASSRGQPGNNEQFF
-	TRBV7-2	-	TRBJ1-3	TGTGCCAGCAGCTTAGATTCCACGGCTGGAAACACCATATATTTT	CASSLDSTAGNTIYF
-	TRBV4-3	-	TRBJ2-7	TGCGCCAGCAGCCAAGAGCCGGGAAACTACGAGCAGTACTTC	CASSQEPGNYEQYF
TRBD1	TRBV7-2	-	TRBJ1-6	TGTGCCAGCAGTTTCCGACAGGGGTCACCCCTCCACTTT	CASSFRQGSPLHF
-	TRBV6-1	-	TRBJ1-4	TGTGCCAGCACCCTCGTCGGGGGGCAGGGGGAAAAACTGTTTTTT	CASTLVGGQGEKLFF
-	TRBV2	-	TRBJ1-5	TGTGCCAGCCACCGGGTCGGAAATCAGCCCCAGCATTTT	CASHRVGNQPQHF
TRBD2	TRBV7-2	-	TRBJ2-1	TGTGCCAGCAGCCAAGGACTAGATAGGTACAATGAGCAGTTCTTC	CASSQGLDRYNEQFF
TRBD1	TRBV30	-	TRBJ1-5	TGTGCCTGGAGTCTGGACAGGGGGAATCAGCCCCAGCATTTT	CAWSLDRGNQPQHF